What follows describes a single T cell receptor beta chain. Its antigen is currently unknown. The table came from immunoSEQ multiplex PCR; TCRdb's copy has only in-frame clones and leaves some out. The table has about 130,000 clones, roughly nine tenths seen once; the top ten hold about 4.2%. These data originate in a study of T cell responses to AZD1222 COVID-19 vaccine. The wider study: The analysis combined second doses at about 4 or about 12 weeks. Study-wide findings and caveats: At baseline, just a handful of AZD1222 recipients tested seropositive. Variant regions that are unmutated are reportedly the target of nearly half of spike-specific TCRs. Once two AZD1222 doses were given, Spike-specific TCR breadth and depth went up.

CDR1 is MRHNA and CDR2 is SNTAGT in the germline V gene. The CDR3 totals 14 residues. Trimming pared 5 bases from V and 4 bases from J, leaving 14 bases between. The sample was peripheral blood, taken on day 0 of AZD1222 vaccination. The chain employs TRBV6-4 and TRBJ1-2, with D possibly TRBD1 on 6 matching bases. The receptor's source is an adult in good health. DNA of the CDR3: TGTGCCAGCAGTCAACAGGGTGATAGCTATGGCTACACCTTC. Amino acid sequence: CASSQQGDSYGYTF.